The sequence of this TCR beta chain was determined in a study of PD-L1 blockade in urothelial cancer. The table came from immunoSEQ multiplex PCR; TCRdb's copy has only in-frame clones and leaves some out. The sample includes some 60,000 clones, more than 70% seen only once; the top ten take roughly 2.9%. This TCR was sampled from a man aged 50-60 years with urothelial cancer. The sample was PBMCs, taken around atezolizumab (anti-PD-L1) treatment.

The CDR3 spells CAISEFEGGGEQYF. The CDR3 region has the DNA TGTGCCATCAGTGAGTTCGAAGGGGGTGGCGAGCAGTACTTC. The gene calls are TRBV10-3 and TRBJ2-7, with D possibly being TRBD1 (6 bases). This CDR3 is built from 14 residues. Between the trimmed V and J ends, which lost 1 base and 6 bases, there was a span of 13 bases. Germline-derived CDR1 and CDR2 are ENHRY and SYGVKD.